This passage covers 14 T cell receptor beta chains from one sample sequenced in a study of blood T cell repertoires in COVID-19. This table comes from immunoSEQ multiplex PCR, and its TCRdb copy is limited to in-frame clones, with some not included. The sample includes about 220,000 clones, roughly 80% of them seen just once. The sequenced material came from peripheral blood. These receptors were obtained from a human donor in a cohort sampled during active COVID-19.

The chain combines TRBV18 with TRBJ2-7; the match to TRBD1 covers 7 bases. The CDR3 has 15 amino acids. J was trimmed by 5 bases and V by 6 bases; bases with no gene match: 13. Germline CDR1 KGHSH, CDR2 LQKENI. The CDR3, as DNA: TGTGCCAGCTCTAACCGAGGGGGCCCCCCGCACGAGCAGTACTTC. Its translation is CASSNRGGPPHEQYF.

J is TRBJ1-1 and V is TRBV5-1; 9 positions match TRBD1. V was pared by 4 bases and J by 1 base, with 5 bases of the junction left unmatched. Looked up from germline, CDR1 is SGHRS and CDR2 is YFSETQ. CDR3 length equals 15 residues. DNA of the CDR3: TGCGCCAGCAGCAAACCGGGACAGGGGAACACTGAAGCTTTCTTT. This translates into CASSKPGQGNTEAFF. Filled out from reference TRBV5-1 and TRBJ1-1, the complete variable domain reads KAGVTQTPRYLIKTRGQQVTLSCSPISGHRSVSWYQQTPGQGLQFLFEYFSETQRNKGNFPGRFSGRQFSNSRSEMNVSTLELGDSALYLCASSKPGQGNTEAFFGQGTRLTVV.

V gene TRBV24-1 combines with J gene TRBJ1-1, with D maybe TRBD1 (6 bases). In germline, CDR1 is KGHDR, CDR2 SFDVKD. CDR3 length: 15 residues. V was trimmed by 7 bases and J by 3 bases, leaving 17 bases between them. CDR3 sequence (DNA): TGTGCCACCAGCCGGGGGGCCGGCGAGGACACTGAAGCTTTCTTT. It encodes CATSRGAGEDTEAFF.

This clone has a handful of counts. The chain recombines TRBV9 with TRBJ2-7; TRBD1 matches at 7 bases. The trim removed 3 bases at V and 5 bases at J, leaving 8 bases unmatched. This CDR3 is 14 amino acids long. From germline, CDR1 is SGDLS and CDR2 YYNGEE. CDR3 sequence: CASSAQTGRNEQYF. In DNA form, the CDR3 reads TGTGCCAGCAGCGCCCAGACAGGGCGGAACGAGCAGTACTTC.

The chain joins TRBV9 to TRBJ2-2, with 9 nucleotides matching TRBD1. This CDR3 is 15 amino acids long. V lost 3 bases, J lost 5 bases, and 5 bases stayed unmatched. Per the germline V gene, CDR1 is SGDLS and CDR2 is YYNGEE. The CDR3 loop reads CASSAGQGRTGELFF. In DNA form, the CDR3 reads TGTGCCAGCAGCGCCGGACAGGGGAGGACCGGGGAGCTGTTTTTT. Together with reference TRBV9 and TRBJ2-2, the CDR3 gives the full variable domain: DSGVTQTPKHLITATGQRVTLRCSPRSGDLSVYWYQQSLDQGLQFLIQYYNGEERAKGNILERFSAQQFPDLHSELNLSSLELGDSALYFCASSAGQGRTGELFFGEGSRLTVL.

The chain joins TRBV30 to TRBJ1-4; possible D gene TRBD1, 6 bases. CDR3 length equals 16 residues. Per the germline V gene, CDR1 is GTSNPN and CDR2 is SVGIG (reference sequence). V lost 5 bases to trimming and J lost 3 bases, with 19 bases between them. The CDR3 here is CAWDRLQGRSNEKLFF. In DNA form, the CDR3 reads TGTGCCTGGGACCGACTACAGGGACGTTCTAATGAAAAACTGTTTTTT.

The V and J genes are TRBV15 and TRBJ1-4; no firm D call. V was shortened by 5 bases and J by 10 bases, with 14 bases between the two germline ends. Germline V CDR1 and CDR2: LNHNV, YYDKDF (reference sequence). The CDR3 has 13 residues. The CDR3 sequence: CATSGDRRGKLFF. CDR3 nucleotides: TGTGCCACCAGCGGGGATAGACGGGGAAAACTGTTTTTT. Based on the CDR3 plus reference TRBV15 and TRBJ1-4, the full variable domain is DAMVIQNPRYQVTQFGKPVTLSCSQTLNHNVMYWYQQKSSQAPKLLFHYYDKDFNNEADTPDNFQSRRPNTSFCFLDIRSPGLGDTAMYLCATSGDRRGKLFFGSGTQLSVL.

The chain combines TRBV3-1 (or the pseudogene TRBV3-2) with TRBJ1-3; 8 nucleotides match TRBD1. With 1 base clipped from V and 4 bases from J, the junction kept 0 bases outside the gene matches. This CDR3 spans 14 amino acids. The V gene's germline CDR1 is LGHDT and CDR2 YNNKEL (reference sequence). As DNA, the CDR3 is TGTGCCAGCAGCCAAGGGGACAGGGGAAACACCATATATTTT. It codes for CASSQGDRGNTIYF.

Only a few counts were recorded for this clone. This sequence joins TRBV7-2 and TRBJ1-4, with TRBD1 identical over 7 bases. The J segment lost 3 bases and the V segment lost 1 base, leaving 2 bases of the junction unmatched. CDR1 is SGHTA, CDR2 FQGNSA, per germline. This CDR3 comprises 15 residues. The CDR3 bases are TGTGCCAGCAGCTTAGGACAGGGTTCTAATGAAAAACTGTTTTTT. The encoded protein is CASSLGQGSNEKLFF.

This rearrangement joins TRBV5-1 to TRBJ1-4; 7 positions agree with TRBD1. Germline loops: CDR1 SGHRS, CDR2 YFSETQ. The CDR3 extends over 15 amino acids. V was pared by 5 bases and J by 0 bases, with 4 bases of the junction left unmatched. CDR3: CASRTGTATNEKLFF. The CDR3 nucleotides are TGCGCCAGCAGAACTGGGACAGCAACTAATGAAAAACTGTTTTTT.

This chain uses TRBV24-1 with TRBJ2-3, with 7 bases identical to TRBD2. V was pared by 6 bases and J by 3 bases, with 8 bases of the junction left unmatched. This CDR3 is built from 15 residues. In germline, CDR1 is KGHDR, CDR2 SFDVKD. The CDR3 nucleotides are TGTGCCACCAGTCCTCTAGCGGCAACGACAGATACGCAGTATTTT. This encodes CATSPLAATTDTQYF.

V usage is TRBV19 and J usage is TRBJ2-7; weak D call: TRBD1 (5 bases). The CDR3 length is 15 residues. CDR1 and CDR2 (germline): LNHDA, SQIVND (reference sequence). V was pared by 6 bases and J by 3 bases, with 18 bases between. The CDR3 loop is CASSDRQLPYYEQYF. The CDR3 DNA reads TGTGCCAGTAGCGATAGACAGTTACCGTACTACGAGCAGTACTTC.

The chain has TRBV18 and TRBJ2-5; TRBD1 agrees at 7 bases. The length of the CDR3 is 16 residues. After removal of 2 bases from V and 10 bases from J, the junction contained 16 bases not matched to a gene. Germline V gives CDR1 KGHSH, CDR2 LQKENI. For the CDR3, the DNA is TGTGCCAGCTCACCAACACAGGGGACCCAAAGTTGGGACCAGTACTTC. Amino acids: CASSPTQGTQSWDQYF.

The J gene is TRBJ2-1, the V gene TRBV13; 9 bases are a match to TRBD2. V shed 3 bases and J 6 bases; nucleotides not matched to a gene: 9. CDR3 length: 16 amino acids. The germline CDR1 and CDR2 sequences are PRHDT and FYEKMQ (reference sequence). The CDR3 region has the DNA TGTGCCAGCAGCTTTTTCGGGCGGGAGGGAGTCAATGAGCAGTTCTTC. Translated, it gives CASSFFGREGVNEQFF.